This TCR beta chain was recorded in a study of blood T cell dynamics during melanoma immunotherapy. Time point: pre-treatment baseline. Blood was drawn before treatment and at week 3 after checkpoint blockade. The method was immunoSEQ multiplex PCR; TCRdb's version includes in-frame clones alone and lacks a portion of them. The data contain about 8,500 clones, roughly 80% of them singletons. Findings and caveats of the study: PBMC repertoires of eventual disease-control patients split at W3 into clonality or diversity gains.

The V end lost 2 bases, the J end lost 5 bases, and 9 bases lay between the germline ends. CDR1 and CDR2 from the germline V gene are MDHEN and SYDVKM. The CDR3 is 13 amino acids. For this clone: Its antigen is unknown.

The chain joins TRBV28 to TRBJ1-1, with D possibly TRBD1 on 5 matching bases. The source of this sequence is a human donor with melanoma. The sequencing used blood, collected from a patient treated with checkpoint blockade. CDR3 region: CASSLRGWTEAFF. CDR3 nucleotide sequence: TGTGCCAGCAGTTTAAGGGGTTGGACTGAAGCTTTCTTT.